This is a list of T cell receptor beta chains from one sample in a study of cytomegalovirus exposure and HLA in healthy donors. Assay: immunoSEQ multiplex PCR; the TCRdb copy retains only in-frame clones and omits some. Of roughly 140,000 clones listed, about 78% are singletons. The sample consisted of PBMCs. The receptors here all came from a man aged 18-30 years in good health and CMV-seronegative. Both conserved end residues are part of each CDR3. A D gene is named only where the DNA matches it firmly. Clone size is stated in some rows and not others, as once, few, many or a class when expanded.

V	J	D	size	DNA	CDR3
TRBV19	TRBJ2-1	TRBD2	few	TGTGCCAGTACCCACTTGAGGCTAGCGGGAGTCAATGAGCAGTTCTTC	CASTHLRLAGVNEQFF
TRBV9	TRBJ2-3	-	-	TGTGCCAGCAGCGTAGGGGAGATAGCGGCTAGCACAGATACGCAGTATTTT	CASSVGEIAASTDTQYF
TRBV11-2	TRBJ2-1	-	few	TGTGCCAGCAGCTTAGTTCGTTCAGCCTACAATGAGCAGTTCTTC	CASSLVRSAYNEQFF
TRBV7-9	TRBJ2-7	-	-	TGTGCCAGCAGCTTACTGGTTAGCCCGTACGAGCAGTACTTC	CASSLLVSPYEQYF
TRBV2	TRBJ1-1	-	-	TGTGCCAGCAGTGATCCGCGGGGCGGCACTGAAGCTTTCTTT	CASSDPRGGTEAFF
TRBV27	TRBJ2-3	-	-	TGTGCCAGCAGCACAGGGCGTAGCACAGATACGCAGTATTTT	CASSTGRSTDTQYF
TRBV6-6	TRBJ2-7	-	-	TGTGCCAGCAGTTACCCCCCCAGGGTTCCTCACTACGAGCAGTACTTC	CASSYPPRVPHYEQYF
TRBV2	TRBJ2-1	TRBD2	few	TGTGCCAGCAGTGCCCCTCTCGCGGGAGGCTACAATGAGCAGTTCTTC	CASSAPLAGGYNEQFF
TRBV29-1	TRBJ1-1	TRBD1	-	TGCAGCGTTACGGGACAGGGAACTGAAGCTTTCTTT	CSVTGQGTEAFF
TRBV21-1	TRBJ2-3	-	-	TGTGCCAGCAGCAAAGGGGAGACACCGATAACCTGCACAGATACGCAGTATTTT	CASSKGETPITCTDTQYF
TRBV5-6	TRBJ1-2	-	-	TGTGCCAGCAGCTTGGAGGAGGGTACCCGCTATGGCTACACCTTC	CASSLEEGTRYGYTF
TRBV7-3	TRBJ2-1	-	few	TGTGCCAGCAGCTTACAAGGGGCCAGGGGTGAGCAGTTCTTC	CASSLQGARGEQFF
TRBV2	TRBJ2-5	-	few	TGTGCCGGGGGCCAGAGGAGGGAGACCCAGTACTTC	CAGGQRRETQYF
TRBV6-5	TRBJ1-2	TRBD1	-	TGTGCCAGCAGTTACTCGGGACAGGGGGCGCAAGGCTACACCTTC	CASSYSGQGAQGYTF
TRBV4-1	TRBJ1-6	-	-	TGCGCCAGCAGCCAAGGGGCGACCTATAATTCACCCCTCCACTTT	CASSQGATYNSPLHF
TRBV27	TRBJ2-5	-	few	TGTGCCAGCAGTTTAGGTTTGAGGGAGCAAGAGACCCAGTACTTC	CASSLGLREQETQYF
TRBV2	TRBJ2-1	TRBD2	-	TGTGCCAGCAGCTTTGCGGGGGAAGAGCAGTTCTTC	CASSFAGEEQFF
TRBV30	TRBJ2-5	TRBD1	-	TGTGCCTGGAGTGGCCCCCGGGACAGTCTCCCTTGGGAGACCCAGTACTTC	CAWSGPRDSLPWETQYF
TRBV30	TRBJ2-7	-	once	TGTGCCTGTCAGACAGGCTGGTACGAGCAGTACTTC	CACQTGWYEQYF
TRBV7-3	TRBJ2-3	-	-	TGTGCCAGCAGCTTAACGTCTATTAGCACAGATACGCAGTATTTT	CASSLTSISTDTQYF
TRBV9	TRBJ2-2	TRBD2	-	TGTGCCAGCAGCCCCTGGGGGGGGACGAACACCGGGGAGCTGTTTTTT	CASSPWGGTNTGELFF
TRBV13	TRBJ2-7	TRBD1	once	TGTGCCAGCAGCGAAGGTCCAGGGGGCAACTCCTACGAGCAGTACTTC	CASSEGPGGNSYEQYF
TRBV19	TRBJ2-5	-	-	TGTGCCAGTAGTATCTCCCCAGAGACCCAGTACTTC	CASSISPETQYF
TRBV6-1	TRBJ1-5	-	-	TGTGCCAGCAGTGATTTCAGGGCGAGCAATCAGCCCCAGCATTTT	CASSDFRASNQPQHF